The clone carrying this TCR beta chain showed up just a few times. Its target is unknown. Amplification used 60 Vbeta primers and 13 Jbeta primers. TCRdb keeps only in-frame clones here, not all; method: immunoSEQ multiplex PCR. Of some 110,000 clones in the sample, over 55% were seen once. The data derive from a study of cytomegalovirus exposure and HLA in healthy donors. Study observations and caveats: A cluster of highly shared sequence variants was likely a sequencing artifact. Most TCR sequences were uncommon, yet certain public TCRs appeared in many donors.

The CDR3 has 16 residues. CDR1 and CDR2 from the germline V gene are LGHNA and YSLEER. V shed 0 bases and J shed 2 bases, with 13 bases lying between them. The receptor was derived from a female donor in good health and CMV-seronegative. The rearrangement uses TRBV4-3 and TRBJ1-1; possible D gene TRBD1, 6 bases. Sequenced input: PBMCs. The CDR3 region is CASSQERTVSNTEAFF. CDR3 DNA sequence: TGCGCCAGCAGCCAAGAAAGGACAGTAAGCAACACTGAAGCTTTCTTT.